This T cell receptor (beta chain) was captured in a study of blood T cell repertoires in COVID-19. Produced via immunoSEQ multiplex PCR; TCRdb's table is partial and in-frame only. The repertoire holds 350,000 or so clones, with about 86% as singletons. In this sample, this clone turned up a few times. The germline gives CDR1 MNHEY, CDR2 SVGAGI. This CDR3 comprises 14 residues. V was cut by 7 bases and J by 1 base, with 13 bases left in between. The sequence was obtained from a middle-aged woman with acute COVID-19. The V call is TRBV6-5, the J call TRBJ1-1; D gene unclear. Sequencing was carried out using PBMCs or T cells enriched from blood (not recorded which). The CDR3 sequence: CASKREGSNTEAFF. As DNA, the CDR3 is TGTGCCAGCAAGCGGGAGGGTTCGAACACTGAAGCTTTCTTT.